The T cell receptor (beta chain) under discussion was sequenced for a study of post-analysis software for immune sequencing data. About the study: Relapsing-remitting, secondary progressive and progressive-relapsing multiple sclerosis courses were included.

Study-level results: Compared with controls, patients had more of about 5 TRBV segments, including TRBV5-6, TRBV5-1 and TRBV20-1. The authors found that F measure strongly co-clustered same-batch samples.

The J segment lost 7 bases and the V segment lost 0 bases, leaving 12 bases of the junction unmatched. There are 18 residues in the CDR3. Germline V gene data show CDR1 as LGHNA and CDR2 as YNFKEQ. A remark on this clonotype: Its specificity is not known.

Prepared TCR beta cDNA libraries contained unique molecular identifiers. A population of roughly 0.85 to 10 million T cells gave rise to around 480,000 cDNA molecules. TCRdb redid the calling of the PCR reads with MiXCR, one entry per CDR3 protein. The sample lists a few hundred thousand distinct CDR3 sequences, less than 45% occurring once. Sequencing used blood. The source is a girl aged 10 to 17 with multiple sclerosis. The chain has TRBV4-2 and TRBJ2-1, with 10 positions matching TRBD2. CDR3 bases: TGTGCCAGCAGCCAAGAGTCCCTACTAGCGGGAAATCCGAATGAGCAGTTCTTC. Encoded protein: CASSQESLLAGNPNEQFF.